The 14 T cell receptor beta chains given below trace back to one sample, sequenced in a study of blood T cell repertoires in COVID-19. Sequencing used immunoSEQ multiplex PCR; TCRdb keeps in-frame clones, though not all of them. The table records approximately 190,000 clones, about 84% of them present only once. Specimen: peripheral blood. These receptors came from a woman in her 30s with acute or convalescent COVID-19.

The V call is TRBV7-2, the J call TRBJ2-1; tentative D call: TRBD1 (5 bases). Germline values: CDR1 SGHTA, CDR2 FQGNSA. Trimming removed 1 base from V and 15 bases from J, with 19 bases in between. CDR3 length equals 14 residues. Written as DNA, the CDR3 is TGTGCCAGCAGCTTAGGATTGGCAGGACATTTTTTGTTCTTC. Protein: CASSLGLAGHFLFF.

The chain uses TRBV28 and TRBJ2-7; 7 nucleotides agree with TRBD2. This CDR3 has 16 residues. V dropped 3 bases and J dropped 2; count of bases not matched to a gene: 10. Germline CDR1 reads MDHEN; CDR2 reads SYDVKM. The CDR3 coding sequence is TGTGCCAGCAGTTTTGGGGCCCTGGCGGGGGCCTACGAGCAGTACTTC. It is translated as CASSFGALAGAYEQYF.

This clone was counted many times. Other DNA sequences in the same sample also yield this CDR3. The chain has TRBV3-1 (or the pseudogene TRBV3-2) and TRBJ1-5; TRBD1 aligns across 7 bases. From germline, CDR1 is LGHDT and CDR2 YNNKEL (reference sequence). Germline trimming cut 0 bases from V and 2 bases from J; bases unmatched to any gene: 4. The CDR3 runs to 16 residues. The CDR3 spells CASSQEGTGGNQPQHF. The DNA for the CDR3 is TGTGCCAGCAGCCAAGAGGGAACAGGGGGCAATCAGCCCCAGCATTTT.

The rearrangement joins TRBV7-2 to TRBJ2-2, with D perhaps TRBD2 (6 bases). V lost 2 bases, J lost 4 bases, and 11 bases lay in between. Germline V gene data show CDR1 as SGHTA and CDR2 as FQGNSA. The CDR3 spans 15 residues. CDR3: CASSLSGGTTGELFF. Written as DNA, the CDR3 is TGTGCCAGCAGCTTAAGTGGAGGGACCACCGGGGAGCTGTTTTTT.

The genes are TRBV7-9 and TRBJ2-3; TRBD2 aligns across 7 bases. Trimming removed 5 bases from V and 2 bases from J; junction bases left unmatched: 4. The CDR3 is 14 amino acids. The germline gives CDR1 SEHNR, CDR2 FQNEAQ (reference sequence). The CDR3 DNA reads as TGTGCCAGCAGCCCCGGGGGGTCCACAGATACGCAGTATTTT. The encoded protein is CASSPGGSTDTQYF.

The rearrangement uses TRBV5-1 and TRBJ1-2; 8 bases align to TRBD1. CDR1 and CDR2 (germline): SGHRS, YFSETQ. J lost 7 bases, V lost 4 bases, and 6 bases had no gene match. This CDR3 region has 13 residues. DNA of the CDR3: TGCGCCAGCAGCGGACAGGGACTTTTTGGCTACACCTTC. Its protein product is CASSGQGLFGYTF. Supplemented by reference TRBV5-1 and TRBJ1-2, the full variable domain reads KAGVTQTPRYLIKTRGQQVTLSCSPISGHRSVSWYQQTPGQGLQFLFEYFSETQRNKGNFPGRFSGRQFSNSRSEMNVSTLELGDSALYLCASSGQGLFGYTFGSGTRLTVV.

CDR3 nucleotide sequence: TGTGCCAGCAGTCTCAAGGCCCGAAGAGAAGGGAGAGCTGAAGCTTTCTTT. It codes for CASSLKARREGRAEAFF. This chain uses TRBV27 with TRBJ1-1; no clear D. The CDR3 is 17 amino acids. Germline V CDR1 and CDR2: MNHEY, SMNVEV (reference sequence). V was clipped by 5 bases and J by 6 bases, with 25 bases between them.

The chain recombines TRBV6-2 or TRBV6-3 with TRBJ2-2; 12 bases align to TRBD2. The V segment lost 5 bases and the J segment 5 bases; nucleotides outside the gene matches: 9. Germline CDR1 MNHEY, CDR2 SVGEGT. The CDR3 has 17 amino acids. The CDR3 region is CASSTWTSGDSTGELFF. CDR3 nucleotide sequence: TGTGCCAGCAGTACCTGGACTAGCGGGGACAGTACCGGGGAGCTGTTTTTT.

The CDR3 protein is CASSIVRAVNQPQHF. CDR3 nucleotide sequence: TGTGCCAGTAGTATAGTCCGTGCAGTCAATCAGCCCCAGCATTTT. This sequence joins TRBV19 and TRBJ1-5; no reliable D call. CDR1 is LNHDA, CDR2 SQIVND, per germline (reference sequence). Deletions cut 1 base from V and 3 bases from J, with 10 bases between. This CDR3 comprises 15 residues.

As DNA, the CDR3 is TGTGCCAGCAGTTCCAGGAGGGGCACGAATGAGCAGTTCTTC. This gives the protein CASSSRRGTNEQFF. This chain links TRBV6-5 with TRBJ2-1, with a possible D match to TRBD2 (6 bases). Germline V CDR1 and CDR2: MNHEY, SVGAGI. Trimming stripped 4 bases from V and 7 bases from J, with 14 bases between. CDR3 length: 14 amino acids.

CDR3 sequence reads: CASNVIQGRTGELFF. Here the CDR3 DNA reads TGTGCCAGCAACGTTATCCAGGGCCGTACCGGGGAGCTGTTTTTT. V gene TRBV2 combines with J gene TRBJ2-2; TRBD1 might be the D (5 bases). CDR1 and CDR2 from the germline V gene are SNHLY and FYNNEI. The CDR3 spans 15 residues. The V and J ends lost 7 bases and 5 bases respectively, with 17 bases between them. The full variable domain, with the rest looked up from reference TRBV2 and TRBJ2-2, is EPEVTQTPSHQVTQMGQEVILRCVPISNHLYFYWYRQILGQKVEFLVSFYNNEISEKSEIFDDQFSVERPDGSNFTLKIRSTKLEDSAMYFCASNVIQGRTGELFFGEGSRLTVL.

The chain combines TRBV5-4 with TRBJ1-2; 9 bases align to TRBD1. The J segment lost 7 bases and the V segment lost 6 bases, leaving 7 bases of the junction unmatched. The CDR3 sequence is 13 residues long. Germline V gene lookup returns CDR1 SGHNT and CDR2 YYREEE (reference sequence). CDR3 DNA: TGTGCCAGCACCGGACAGGGGAACAGTGGCTACACCTTC. It specifies CASTGQGNSGYTF. The entire variable domain, with the rest obtained from reference TRBV5-4 and TRBJ1-2, is as follows: ETGVTQSPTHLIKTRGQQVTLRCSSQSGHNTVSWYQQALGQGPQFIFQYYREEENGRGNFPPRFSGLQFPNYSSELNVNALELDDSALYLCASTGQGNSGYTFGSGTRLTVV.

The genes are TRBV7-8 and TRBJ2-3, with 8 positions matching TRBD2. CDR1 and CDR2 (germline): SGHVS, FQNEAQ. V trimming: 2 bases; J trimming: 3 bases; junction bases outside the gene matches: 4. This CDR3 region has 15 residues. For the CDR3, the DNA is TGTGCCAGCAGCTTATTGGGACTAGAAACAGATACGCAGTATTTT. It codes for CASSLLGLETDTQYF.

The chain uses TRBV9 and TRBJ2-1, with TRBD2 matching over 9 bases. The junction had 11 bases not matched to a gene; V was cut back by 0 bases and J by 7 bases. The CDR3 contains 17 residues. Germline V lookup: CDR1 SGDLS, CDR2 YYNGEE. In DNA, the CDR3 is TGTGCCAGCAGCGTAGCTAGTAGCGGGGGCCCGGGGAATGAGCAGTTCTTC. It yields the protein CASSVASSGGPGNEQFF.